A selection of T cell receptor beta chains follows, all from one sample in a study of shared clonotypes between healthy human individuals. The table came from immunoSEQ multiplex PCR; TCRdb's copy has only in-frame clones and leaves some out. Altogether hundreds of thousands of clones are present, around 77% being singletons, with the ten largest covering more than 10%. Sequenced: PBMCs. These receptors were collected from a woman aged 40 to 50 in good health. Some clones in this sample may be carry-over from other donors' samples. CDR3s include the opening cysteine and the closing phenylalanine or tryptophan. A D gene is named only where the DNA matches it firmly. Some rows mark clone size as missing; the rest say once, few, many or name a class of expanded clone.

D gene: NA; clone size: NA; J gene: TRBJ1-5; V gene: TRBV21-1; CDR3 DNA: TGTGCCAGCAGCGTGGCAGGGGGGGGCCAGCCCCAGCATTTT; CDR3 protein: CASSVAGGGQPQHF
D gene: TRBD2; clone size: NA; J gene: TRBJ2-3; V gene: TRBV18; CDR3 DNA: TGTGCCAGCTCAAGGGAGCGGGACTCCCGAGGGGCAGATACGCAGTATTTT; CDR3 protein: CASSRERDSRGADTQYF
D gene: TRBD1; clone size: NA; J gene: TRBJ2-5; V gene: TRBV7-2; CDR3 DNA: TGTGCCAGCAGCTTATACGGGACAGCCGAAGAGACCCAGTACTTC; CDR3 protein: CASSLYGTAEETQYF
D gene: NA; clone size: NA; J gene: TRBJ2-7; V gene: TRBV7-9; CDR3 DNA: TGTGCCAGCAGCGGACCCTACGAGCAGTACTTC; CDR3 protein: CASSGPYEQYF
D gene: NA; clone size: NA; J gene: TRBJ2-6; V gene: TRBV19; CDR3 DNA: TGTGCCAGTAGTACGGGGGCTGGGGCCAACGTCCTGACTTTC; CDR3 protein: CASSTGAGANVLTF
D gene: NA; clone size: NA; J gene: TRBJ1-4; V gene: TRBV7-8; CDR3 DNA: TGTGCCAGCACCTACCGGCCAACTAATGAAAAACTGTTTTTT; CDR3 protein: CASTYRPTNEKLFF
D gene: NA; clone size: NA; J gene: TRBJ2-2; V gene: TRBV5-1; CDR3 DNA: TGCGCCAGCACCAAGCAGGGGAGGTCCGGGGAGCTGTTTTTT; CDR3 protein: CASTKQGRSGELFF
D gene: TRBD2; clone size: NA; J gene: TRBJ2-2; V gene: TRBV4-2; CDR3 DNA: TGTGCCAGCAGCCAAGATCAGGGACTAGCGGGAGCGGGCGGGGAGCTGTTTTTT; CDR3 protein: CASSQDQGLAGAGGELFF
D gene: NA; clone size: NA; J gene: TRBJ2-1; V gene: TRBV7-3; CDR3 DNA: TGTGCCAGCAGCTTAAGCATAGACGTTGAGCAGTTCTTC; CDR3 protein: CASSLSIDVEQFF
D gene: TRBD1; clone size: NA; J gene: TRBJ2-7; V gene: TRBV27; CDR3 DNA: TGTGCCAGCAGAAGGACAGGGGTGGACGAGCAGTACTTC; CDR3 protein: CASRRTGVDEQYF
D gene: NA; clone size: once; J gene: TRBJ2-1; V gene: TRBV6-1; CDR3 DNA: TGTGCCAGCACCAAAAACCTTGTGCATGAGCAGTTCTTC; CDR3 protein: CASTKNLVHEQFF
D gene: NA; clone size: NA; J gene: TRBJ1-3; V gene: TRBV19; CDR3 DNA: TGTGCCAGTAGTAAGACAGACTCTGGAAACACCATATATTTT; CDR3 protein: CASSKTDSGNTIYF
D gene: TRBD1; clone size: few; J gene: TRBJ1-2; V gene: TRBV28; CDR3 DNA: TGTGCCAGCAGTTTCGTTATGGGACAGGGAAGGGCTAACTATGGCTACACCTTC; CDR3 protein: CASSFVMGQGRANYGYTF
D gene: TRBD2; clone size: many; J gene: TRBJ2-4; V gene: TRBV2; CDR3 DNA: TGTGCCGGGACTAGCCGGAGGGACATTCAGTACTTC; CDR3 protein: CAGTSRRDIQYF
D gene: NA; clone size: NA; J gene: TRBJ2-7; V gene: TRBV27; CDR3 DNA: TGTGCCAGCAGTACCCGGGACAGGGGCCGACTAGCGGGGAGTTCCCACGAGCAGTACTTC; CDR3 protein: CASSTRDRGRLAGSSHEQYF
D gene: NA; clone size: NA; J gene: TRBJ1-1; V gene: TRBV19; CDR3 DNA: TGTGCCAGTAGTAGGGGCGGACAATCGAACACTGAAGCTTTCTTT; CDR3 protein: CASSRGGQSNTEAFF
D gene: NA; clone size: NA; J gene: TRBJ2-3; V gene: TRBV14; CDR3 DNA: TGTGCCAGCAGCCAAGCAGGCTACTCCATGACAGATACGCAGTATTTT; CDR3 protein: CASSQAGYSMTDTQYF
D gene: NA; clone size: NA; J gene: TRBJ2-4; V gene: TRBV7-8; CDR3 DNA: TGTGCCAGCAGCCCCGGGTCGTCGAAAAACATTCAGTACTTC; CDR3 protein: CASSPGSSKNIQYF
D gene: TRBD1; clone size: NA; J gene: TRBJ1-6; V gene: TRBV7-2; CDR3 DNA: TGTGCCAGCAGCGTCTATGCAGGGGGTTCACCCCTCCACTTT; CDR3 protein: CASSVYAGGSPLHF
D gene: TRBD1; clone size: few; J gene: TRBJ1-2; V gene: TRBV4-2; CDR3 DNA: TGTGCCAGCAGCTTCGGGGACAGGGACTATGGCTACACCTTC; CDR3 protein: CASSFGDRDYGYTF
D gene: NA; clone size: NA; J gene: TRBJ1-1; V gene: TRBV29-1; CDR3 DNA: TGCAGCGTTGAAGTCAGGGGAACTGAAGCTTTCTTT; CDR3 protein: CSVEVRGTEAFF
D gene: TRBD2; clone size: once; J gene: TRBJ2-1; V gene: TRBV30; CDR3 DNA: TGTGCCTGGAGTATTCGTAGCGGGAGGCCCAATGAGCAGTTCTTC; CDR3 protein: CAWSIRSGRPNEQFF
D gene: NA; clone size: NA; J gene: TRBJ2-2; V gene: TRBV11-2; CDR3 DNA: TGTGCCAGCAACGACAGGATCGGCGGGGAGCTGTTTTTT; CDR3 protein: CASNDRIGGELFF
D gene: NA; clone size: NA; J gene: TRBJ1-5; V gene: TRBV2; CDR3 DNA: TGTGCCAGCATGAGGGGAGCAAATCAGCCCCAGCATTTT; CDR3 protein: CASMRGANQPQHF
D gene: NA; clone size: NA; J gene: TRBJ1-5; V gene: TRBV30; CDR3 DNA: TGTGCCTGGAGTGGCAGTAATCAGCCCCAGCATTTT; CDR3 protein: CAWSGSNQPQHF
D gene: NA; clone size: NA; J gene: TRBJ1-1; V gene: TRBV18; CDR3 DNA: TGTGCCAGCTCACCACCGGCCTTTTTAGTTAACACTGAAGCTTTCTTT; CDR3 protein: CASSPPAFLVNTEAFF
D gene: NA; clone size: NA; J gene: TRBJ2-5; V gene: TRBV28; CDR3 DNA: TGTGCCAGCAGTCCCCCGTCCTGGAGGGAGACCCAGTACTTC; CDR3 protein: CASSPPSWRETQYF
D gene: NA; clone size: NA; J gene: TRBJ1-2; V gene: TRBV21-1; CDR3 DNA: TGTGCCAGCAGCAAGGGACAGGGGCCCCGGATAGGCCGATATGGCTACACCTTC; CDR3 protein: CASSKGQGPRIGRYGYTF
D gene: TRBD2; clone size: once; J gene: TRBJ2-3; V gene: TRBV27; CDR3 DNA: TGTGCCAGCAGTTCCCCCCTAGCGGTCACAGATACGCAGTATTTT; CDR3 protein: CASSSPLAVTDTQYF
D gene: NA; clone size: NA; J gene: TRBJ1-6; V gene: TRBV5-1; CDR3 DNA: TGCGCCGGCAGGATGACATCTACCCCGTCACCCCTCCACTTT; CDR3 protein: CAGRMTSTPSPLHF
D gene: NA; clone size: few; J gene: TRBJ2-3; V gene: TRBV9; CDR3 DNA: TGTGCCAGCAGCGTAGAGGTTCTAGATACGCAGTATTTT; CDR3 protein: CASSVEVLDTQYF
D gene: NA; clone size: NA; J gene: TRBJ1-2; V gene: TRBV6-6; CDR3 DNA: TGTGCCAGCAGTTACTCGATTCGGAATGGCTACACCTTC; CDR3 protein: CASSYSIRNGYTF
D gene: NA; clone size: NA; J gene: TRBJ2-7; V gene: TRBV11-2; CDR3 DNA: TGTGCCAGCAGCTCTCGGGGGTCGGGGCGGCTCGAGCAGTACTTC; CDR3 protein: CASSSRGSGRLEQYF
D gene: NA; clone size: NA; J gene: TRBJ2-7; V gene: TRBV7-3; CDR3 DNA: TGTGCCAGCAGCCGAGGCCCATCGGACGAGCAGTACTTC; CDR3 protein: CASSRGPSDEQYF
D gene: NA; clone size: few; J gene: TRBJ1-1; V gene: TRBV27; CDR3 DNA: TGTGCCAGCAGTCTAGCCGGGACCGTGAACACTGAAGCTTTCTTT; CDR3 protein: CASSLAGTVNTEAFF
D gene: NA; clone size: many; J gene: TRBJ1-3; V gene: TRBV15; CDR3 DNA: TGTGCCACCAGCAGAGATCTGGGGAGCTCTGGAAACACCATATATTTT; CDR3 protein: CATSRDLGSSGNTIYF
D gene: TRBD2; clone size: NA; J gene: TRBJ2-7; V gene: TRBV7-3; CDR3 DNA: TGTGCCAGCAGCTTATCGCTAGCGGGAGGGCCCTACGAGCAGTACTTC; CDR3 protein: CASSLSLAGGPYEQYF